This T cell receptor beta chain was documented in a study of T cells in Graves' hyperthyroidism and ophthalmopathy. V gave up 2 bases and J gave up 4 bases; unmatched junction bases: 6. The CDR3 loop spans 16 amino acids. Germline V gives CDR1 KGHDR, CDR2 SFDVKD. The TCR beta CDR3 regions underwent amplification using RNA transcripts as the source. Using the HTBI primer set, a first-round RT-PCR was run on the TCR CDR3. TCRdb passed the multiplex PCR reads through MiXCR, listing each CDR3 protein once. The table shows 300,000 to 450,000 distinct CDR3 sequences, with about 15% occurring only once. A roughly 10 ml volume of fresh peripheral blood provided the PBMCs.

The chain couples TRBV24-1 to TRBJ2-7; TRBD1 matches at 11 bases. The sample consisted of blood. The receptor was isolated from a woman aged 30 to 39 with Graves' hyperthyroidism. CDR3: CATSDSPGTGGYEQYF. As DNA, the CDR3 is TGTGCCACCAGTGATTCACCCGGGACAGGGGGTTACGAGCAGTACTTC.